This T cell receptor beta chain was obtained from a study of T cells in Graves' hyperthyroidism and ophthalmopathy. This CDR3 has 13 residues. Per the germline V gene, CDR1 is SQVTM and CDR2 is ANQGSEA. The V end was cut by 3 bases, the J end by 5 bases, with 13 bases between. TCR beta CDR3 sequences were amplified from RNA transcripts. The HTBI primer set drove a first-round RT-PCR of the TCR CDR3. MiXCR, applied by TCRdb to the multiplex PCR reads, yields one record per CDR3 protein. The sample contains over 650,000 distinct CDR3 sequences, nearly 45% of which appear only once. In this sample, this clonotype turned up many times.

This clonotype was obtained from an adult man with Graves' disease, either hyperthyroidism or ophthalmopathy (not recorded which). Sequencing was performed on peripheral blood or thyroid tissue (not recorded which). The chain joins TRBV29-1 to TRBJ1-2, with a weak D call TRBD1 (6 bases). CDR3 in DNA: TGCAGCGTTGACACAGGGATCGTGTATGGCTACACCTTC. Its protein is CSVDTGIVYGYTF.